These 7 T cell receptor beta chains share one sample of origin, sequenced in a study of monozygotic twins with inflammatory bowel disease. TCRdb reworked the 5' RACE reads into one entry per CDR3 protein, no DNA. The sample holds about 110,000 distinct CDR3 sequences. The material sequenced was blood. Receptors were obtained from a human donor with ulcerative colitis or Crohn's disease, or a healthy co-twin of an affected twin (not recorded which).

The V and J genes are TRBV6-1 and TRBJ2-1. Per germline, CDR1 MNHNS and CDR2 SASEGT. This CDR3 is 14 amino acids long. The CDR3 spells CASSRNWIYNEQFF.

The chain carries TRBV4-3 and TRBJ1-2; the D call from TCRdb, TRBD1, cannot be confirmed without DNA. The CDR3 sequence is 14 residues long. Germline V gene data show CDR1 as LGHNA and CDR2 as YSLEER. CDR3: CASSHLQGPYGYTF.

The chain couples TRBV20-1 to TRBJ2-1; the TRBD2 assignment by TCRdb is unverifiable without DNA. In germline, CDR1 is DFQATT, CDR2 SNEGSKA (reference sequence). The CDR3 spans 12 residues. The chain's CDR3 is CSASNLGRRAFF.

The CDR3 protein is CASSFAGLASSDTQYF. The chain carries TRBV27 and TRBJ2-3; TCRdb's D call of TRBD2 is untestable without DNA. Germline V gives CDR1 MNHEY, CDR2 SMNVEV (reference sequence). The CDR3 contains 16 residues.

The CDR3 here is CSASGTSGRVRSYEQYF. V and J are TRBV20-1 and TRBJ2-7; the TCRdb call, TRBD2, lacks DNA for checking. CDR3 length: 17 amino acids. Germline-derived CDR1 and CDR2 are DFQATT and SNEGSKA (reference sequence).

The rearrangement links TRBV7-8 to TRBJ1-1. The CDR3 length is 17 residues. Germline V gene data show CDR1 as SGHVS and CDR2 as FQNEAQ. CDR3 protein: CASSLRGRGGRFNEAFF.

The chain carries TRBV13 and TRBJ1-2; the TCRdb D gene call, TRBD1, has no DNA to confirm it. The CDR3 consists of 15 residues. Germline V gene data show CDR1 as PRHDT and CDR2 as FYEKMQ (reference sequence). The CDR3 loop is CASSPRTGEGYGYTF.